The 15 T cell receptor beta chains in this list originate from one sample, sequenced in a study of CD8 T cells in Susac syndrome. With random hexamers, reverse transcription was performed on about 0.5 to 1 ug of RNA. TCRdb reprocessed the immunoSEQ multiplex PCR reads with MiXCR, giving one entry per CDR3 protein. Seen here are about 200,000 distinct CDR3 sequences, roughly nine tenths observed once, and the top ten hold roughly 0.13%. The sample taken for sequencing was CD8+ T cells from PBMCs. Every receptor here comes from a human donor with multiple sclerosis.

The chain combines TRBV5-6 with TRBJ1-2; D perhaps matches TRBD1 (5 bases). Germline CDR1 is SGHDT and CDR2 is YYEEEE. V was clipped by 0 bases and J by 2 bases, with 11 bases between them. This CDR3 is built from 15 residues. The CDR3 protein is CASSLEMGLNYGYTF. CDR3 nucleotide sequence: TGTGCCAGCAGCTTGGAGATGGGGCTGAACTATGGCTACACCTTC.

The CDR3 coding sequence is TGTGCCAGCAGTTTTAAATCGAGCTCCTACGAGCAGTACTTC. It translates to CASSFKSSSYEQYF. V gene TRBV27 combines with J gene TRBJ2-7; D remains unclear. V lost 3 bases to trimming and J lost 0 bases, with 9 bases between them. The CDR3 extends over 14 amino acids. Germline lookup yields CDR1 MNHEY and CDR2 SMNVEV (reference sequence).

The gene calls are TRBV5-4 and TRBJ2-2; D tentatively reads TRBD1 or TRBD2 (5 bases each). Trimming took 6 bases from V and 7 from J, leaving 16 bases between them. The germline CDR1 and CDR2 sequences are SGHNT and YYREEE (reference sequence). The CDR3 has 14 amino acids. CDR3 sequence: CASTWDGSGGELFF. In DNA form, the CDR3 reads TGTGCCAGCACGTGGGACGGGTCTGGCGGGGAGCTGTTTTTT.

In its sample, this clonotype was seen a few times. The rearrangement uses TRBV5-1 and TRBJ2-5; the D gene is possibly TRBD2 (7 bases). Trimming took 4 bases from V and 4 from J, leaving 14 bases between them. Germline CDR1 SGHRS, CDR2 YFSETQ. CDR3 size: 14 residues. CDR3 in DNA: TGCGCCAGCAGCGCCGCGGGGGCTGGAGAGACCCAGTACTTC. Protein sequence: CASSAAGAGETQYF. The variable domain in full, with the rest retrieved from reference TRBV5-1 and TRBJ2-5, is KAGVTQTPRYLIKTRGQQVTLSCSPISGHRSVSWYQQTPGQGLQFLFEYFSETQRNKGNFPGRFSGRQFSNSRSEMNVSTLELGDSALYLCASSAAGAGETQYFGPGTRLLVL.

The chain links TRBV5-5 to TRBJ1-2; 12 bases align to TRBD1. Germline CDR1 is SGHKS and CDR2 is YYEKEE (reference sequence). This CDR3 has 15 amino acids. After removal of 0 bases from V and 4 bases from J, the junction contained 1 base not matched to a gene. This chain's CDR3 is CASSLEGQGAYGYTF. The DNA of the CDR3 is TGTGCCAGCAGCTTGGAGGGACAGGGGGCCTATGGCTACACCTTC.

The V call is TRBV2, the J call TRBJ2-1, with D perhaps TRBD2 (7 bases). This CDR3 is built from 15 residues. The germline V and J ends were trimmed by 6 bases and 4 bases, with 16 bases remaining between them. The V gene's germline CDR1 is SNHLY and CDR2 FYNNEI. CDR3 DNA sequence: TGTGCCAGCAGGAGGGGGGGGGCAGCTTACAATGAGCAGTTCTTC. It codes for CASRRGGAAYNEQFF.

V usage is TRBV4-1 and J usage is TRBJ2-1; TRBD1 is a possible D gene (5 bases). CDR1 MGHRA and CDR2 YSYEKL come from the germline V gene. The CDR3 contains 14 residues. Trimming cost V 1 base and J 4 bases, with 8 bases left between them. The CDR3 here is CASSQARDYNEQFF. As DNA, the CDR3 is TGCGCCAGCAGCCAAGCCAGGGATTACAATGAGCAGTTCTTC.

The gene calls are TRBV2 and TRBJ2-7; 10 bases line up with TRBD1. This CDR3 is built from 16 residues. Germline V lookup: CDR1 SNHLY, CDR2 FYNNEI. J gave up 1 base and V 9 bases, and 12 bases lay outside the gene matches. CDR3 region: CASSRDRGTSSYEQYF. CDR3 bases: TGTGCCAGTTCCCGGGACAGGGGAACAAGTTCCTACGAGCAGTACTTC.

The rearrangement uses TRBV19 and TRBJ2-5; 7 positions match TRBD1. Germline CDR1 reads LNHDA; CDR2 reads SQIVND (reference sequence). This CDR3 is built from 15 residues. The J segment lost 2 bases and the V segment lost 2 bases, leaving 5 bases of the junction unmatched. CDR3 DNA sequence: TGTGCCAGTAGTATAAGACAGGGAGATCAAGAGACCCAGTACTTC. This gives the protein CASSIRQGDQETQYF.

This chain connects TRBV12-3 or TRBV12-4 to TRBJ2-3; 8 nucleotides align to TRBD2. There are 16 residues in the CDR3. V was pared by 6 bases and J by 0 bases, with 8 bases of the junction left unmatched. CDR3 sequence (DNA): TGTGCCAGCAGCTCAGGAGAGCGGGAGAGCACAGATACGCAGTATTTT. Protein sequence: CASSSGERESTDTQYF.

This clonotype was observed a single time. The chain combines TRBV7-9 with TRBJ1-2, with D hard to call. The germline CDR1 and CDR2 sequences are SEHNR and FQNEAQ (reference sequence). This CDR3 is built from 15 residues. The V gene lost 1 base and the J gene lost 4 bases, with 13 bases spanning the gap. The CDR3 nucleotides read TGTGCCAGCAGCTTAGGAGTACGGGAGACCTATGGCTACACCTTC. It encodes CASSLGVRETYGYTF.

In its sample, this clonotype was seen once. This chain connects TRBV7-9 to TRBJ1-3; D remains unclear. Trimming cost V 0 bases and J 2 bases, with 5 bases left between them. Germline lookup yields CDR1 SEHNR and CDR2 FQNEAQ (reference sequence). The CDR3 totals 14 residues. CDR3 DNA: TGTGCCAGCAGCTTAGCAACTGCTGGAAACACCATATATTTT. It codes for CASSLATAGNTIYF.

V usage is TRBV15 and J usage is TRBJ1-2; 7 bases are shared with TRBD1. Trimming took 0 bases from V and 6 from J; bases not matched to a gene: 4. The CDR3 consists of 14 residues. The germline CDR1 and CDR2 sequences are LNHNV and YYDKDF (reference sequence). The CDR3 DNA follows: TGTGCCACCAGCAGAGATCGCGGGACAGATGGCTACACCTTC. As protein: CATSRDRGTDGYTF. The full variable domain, completed using reference TRBV15 and TRBJ1-2, is DAMVIQNPRYQVTQFGKPVTLSCSQTLNHNVMYWYQQKSSQAPKLLFHYYDKDFNNEADTPDNFQSRRPNTSFCFLDIRSPGLGDTAMYLCATSRDRGTDGYTFGSGTRLTVV.

This rearrangement joins TRBV9 to TRBJ1-1; maybe TRBD1 (6 bases). The ends were cut back, 3 bases at V and 7 bases at J, with 13 bases in the middle. Germline V gene data show CDR1 as SGDLS and CDR2 as YYNGEE. The CDR3 consists of 13 residues. The CDR3 loop reads CASSAVGGHEAFF. In DNA, the CDR3 is TGTGCCAGCAGCGCCGTCGGGGGCCATGAAGCTTTCTTT.

The CDR3 reads CASRDTSGTSGRLHYNEQFF. CDR3 DNA sequence: TGTGCCAGCAGGGACACCTCCGGGACTAGCGGGAGGCTGCACTACAATGAGCAGTTCTTC. The rearrangement joins TRBV2 to TRBJ2-1; 15 bases map to TRBD2. The germline CDR1 and CDR2 sequences are SNHLY and FYNNEI. The CDR3 is made up of 20 amino acids. V shed 6 bases and J 3 bases; nucleotides not matched to a gene: 15.